What follows are 26 T cell receptor beta chains derived from one specimen sequenced in a study of beta chain features in type 1 diabetes. General observations from the study: Moderate but significant shortening of TCRB CDR3s was recorded in all four CD4+ subsets from Type 1 diabetes patients.

For these receptors, no antigen is known. The authors reverse transcribed all of the isolated RNA, so sequencing captured expressed TCRB transcripts. Repertoires were generated with immunoSEQ multiplex PCR, while TCRdb's copy carries only in-frame clones and drops some. The sample carries hundreds of thousands of clones, around 15% recorded once. Sequencing was done on a sample of naive CD4+ T cells from blood. These TCRs come from a man aged 18 to 30 with type 1 diabetes.

This clone was detected only a few times. The chain joins TRBV5-4 to TRBJ1-4; no definite D call. Per the germline V gene, CDR1 is SGHNT and CDR2 is YYREEE (reference sequence). Trimming removed 4 bases at V and 5 bases at J, with 3 bases between. The CDR3 is 11 amino acids. The DNA for the CDR3 is TGTGCCAGCAGCGTAAATGAAAAACTGTTTTTT. Amino acids: CASSVNEKLFF.

This chain uses TRBV7-6 with TRBJ1-1; 8 bases are a match to TRBD1. J gave up 3 bases and V 6 bases, and 3 bases lay outside the gene matches. This CDR3 region has 13 residues. The germline gives CDR1 SGHVS, CDR2 FNYEAQ. The CDR3 reads CASSQTGDTEAFF. In DNA form, the CDR3 reads TGTGCCAGCAGTCAGACAGGGGACACTGAAGCTTTCTTT.

The genes are TRBV29-1 and TRBJ2-1; D uncertain. The CDR3 contains 11 residues. Between the trimmed V and J ends, which lost 8 bases and 4 bases, there was a span of 9 bases. Germline CDR1 SQVTM, CDR2 ANQGSEA. CDR3 coding DNA: TGCAGCTTGGACGGGTACAATGAGCAGTTCTTC. It yields the protein CSLDGYNEQFF.

This clone was detected only a few times. The chain carries TRBV15 and TRBJ2-7, with 12 positions matching TRBD1. V trimming: 2 bases; J trimming: 4 bases; junction bases outside the gene matches: 6. The CDR3 runs 16 residues. Germline V gene data show CDR1 as LNHNV and CDR2 as YYDKDF (reference sequence). For the CDR3, the DNA is TGTGCCACCAGCAGACCCGGGACAGGGGGCTGGTACGAGCAGTACTTC. Translated: CATSRPGTGGWYEQYF.

The chain combines TRBV7-2 with TRBJ1-3; 8 bases map to TRBD1. Germline assignment: CDR1 SGHTA and CDR2 FQGNSA. The V and J ends lost 3 bases and 0 bases, in that order; junction bases with no gene match: 7. The CDR3 has 17 amino acids. This CDR3 reads CASSFSTGVYSGNTIYF. CDR3 nucleotides: TGTGCCAGCAGCTTCTCGACAGGGGTCTACTCTGGAAACACCATATATTTT.

The J gene is TRBJ1-1, the V gene TRBV15; D gene unclear. This CDR3 region has 13 residues. Trimming cost V 0 bases and J 1 base, with 3 bases left between them. CDR1 and CDR2 (germline): LNHNV, YYDKDF (reference sequence). CDR3 sequence reads: CATSREQNTEAFF. As DNA, the CDR3 is TGTGCCACCAGCAGAGAGCAGAACACTGAAGCTTTCTTT.

Comment on this clone: Other DNA sequences in this specimen translate into the identical CDR3. The chain uses TRBV11-2 and TRBJ2-1; D not resolved. Deletions cut 1 base from V and 1 base from J, with 5 bases between. The CDR3 extends over 14 amino acids. From germline, CDR1 is SGHAT and CDR2 FQNNGV. The CDR3 is CASSLGSSYNEQFF. The CDR3 region has the DNA TGTGCCAGCAGCTTAGGAAGTTCCTACAATGAGCAGTTCTTC.

This clone has only a few counts. DNA of the CDR3: TGTGCCAGCAGACCCAGGGGGTTGAACACTGAAGCTTTCTTT. Residues: CASRPRGLNTEAFF. The rearrangement links TRBV5-4 to TRBJ1-1; TRBD1 matches 7 bases. The CDR3 length is 14 residues. Germline trimming cut 5 bases from V and 0 bases from J; bases unmatched to any gene: 4. Germline V CDR1 and CDR2: SGHNT, YYREEE (reference sequence).

This clone was seen only a few times. V gene TRBV30 combines with J gene TRBJ1-5; D might be TRBD1 (6 bases). Deletions cut 0 bases from V and 4 bases from J, with 10 bases between. CDR1 is GTSNPN and CDR2 is SVGIG in the germline V gene (reference sequence). CDR3 size: 14 residues. CDR3 nucleotides: TGTGCCTGGAGTGTACAGGGTGAAAATCAGCCCCAGCATTTT. Amino acid sequence: CAWSVQGENQPQHF.

This clone has more than one count but fewer than ten. The chain is built from TRBV29-1 and TRBJ2-1; D is undetermined. Trimming removed 7 bases from V and 2 bases from J, with 12 bases in between. The CDR3 extends over 13 amino acids. Per germline, CDR1 SQVTM and CDR2 ANQGSEA. The CDR3 DNA follows: TGCAGCGCAGGACGGGTGGCCTACAATGAGCAGTTCTTC. Protein: CSAGRVAYNEQFF.

This chain joins TRBV28 and TRBJ2-1; 7 bases match TRBD2. The CDR3 spans 12 residues. V trimming: 8 bases; J trimming: 11 bases; junction bases outside the gene matches: 9. Germline CDR1 is MDHEN and CDR2 is SYDVKM. As DNA, the CDR3 is TGTGCCAGCGGCTCATCCGGGACTAAGCAGTTCTTC. Amino acid sequence: CASGSSGTKQFF.

The chain combines TRBV29-1 with TRBJ2-1; possible D gene TRBD2, 7 bases. Germline lookup yields CDR1 SQVTM and CDR2 ANQGSEA. The CDR3 runs to 13 residues. V lost 7 bases to trimming and J lost 8 bases, with 18 bases between them. The CDR3 region is CSAGRGRIDEQFF. CDR3 nucleotides: TGCAGCGCTGGGCGGGGGCGCATCGATGAGCAGTTCTTC.

In its sample, this clone was seen a few times. At one of its ends the junction is not consistent with the germline gene, which may arise from a read error. The chain has TRBV6-5 and TRBJ2-2; D ambiguous. This CDR3 spans 15 amino acids. Germline assignment: CDR1 MNHEY and CDR2 SVGAGI. CDR3 protein: CVSSFQDPNTGELFF. Written as DNA, the CDR3 is TGTGTCAGCAGTTTCCAGGATCCGAACACCGGGGAGCTGTTTTTT.

Comments on this clone: Other DNA sequences in this sample translate to the same CDR3. The rearrangement uses TRBV30 and TRBJ1-5; the D is unclear. The CDR3 loop spans 12 amino acids. The germline V gene has CDR1 GTSNPN and CDR2 SVGIG (reference sequence). The ends were cut back, 1 base at V and 4 bases at J, with 5 bases in the middle. The CDR3 sequence: CAWSGGNQPQHF. Written as DNA, the CDR3 is TGTGCCTGGAGTGGGGGAAATCAGCCCCAGCATTTT.

This clone was observed a handful of times. The V gene is TRBV4-3, the J gene TRBJ2-4; tentative D call: TRBD1 (6 bases). V lost 0 bases and J 2 bases, leaving 11 bases between the germline ends. CDR3 length: 16 residues. Germline V gene lookup returns CDR1 LGHNA and CDR2 YSLEER. CDR3 residues: CASSQEFQGTKNIQYF. In nucleotides, the CDR3 is TGCGCCAGCAGCCAAGAATTTCAGGGGACCAAAAACATTCAGTACTTC.

V is TRBV27 and J is TRBJ2-5, with a weak D call TRBD2 (6 bases). CDR3 length equals 16 residues. Looked up from germline, CDR1 is MNHEY and CDR2 is SMNVEV (reference sequence). V shed 5 bases and J shed 1 base, with 17 bases lying between them. CDR3 sequence reads: CASSPPRTGVQETQYF. Written as DNA, the CDR3 is TGTGCCAGCAGTCCGCCCCGGACGGGGGTCCAAGAGACCCAGTACTTC.

V gene TRBV6-6 combines with J gene TRBJ2-7, with TRBD1 matching 10 bases. The CDR3 is 14 amino acids. The V segment lost 6 bases and the J segment 3 bases; nucleotides outside the gene matches: 5. Germline-derived CDR1 and CDR2 are MNHNY and SVGAGI (reference sequence). CDR3 region: CASRTTGGLYEQYF. CDR3 DNA: TGTGCCAGCAGGACGACAGGGGGCCTCTACGAGCAGTACTTC.

The chain joins TRBV7-2 to TRBJ2-1; the D gene could be TRBD1 or TRBD2 (5 bases each). This CDR3 is built from 13 residues. Germline lookup yields CDR1 SGHTA and CDR2 FQGNSA. With 3 bases removed from V and 4 bases from J, the gap between germline ends came to 7 bases. The CDR3: CASSFGGYNEQFF. DNA of the CDR3: TGTGCCAGCAGCTTTGGGGGTTACAATGAGCAGTTCTTC.

This clone was detected a few times. This rearrangement joins TRBV29-1 to TRBJ2-5, with 10 bases fitting TRBD2. The CDR3 runs 14 residues. With 8 bases clipped from V and 5 bases from J, the junction kept 11 bases outside the gene matches. CDR1 and CDR2 from the germline V gene are SQVTM and ANQGSEA. The CDR3 loop reads CSCPSGTSEETQYF. CDR3 coding DNA: TGCAGCTGTCCGTCCGGGACTAGCGAGGAGACCCAGTACTTC.

CDR3 loop: CASSVEDTGSPLHF. The DNA of the CDR3 is TGTGCCAGCAGCGTAGAGGACACCGGTTCACCCCTCCACTTT. The J gene is TRBJ1-6, the V gene TRBV9; possible D gene TRBD1, 5 bases. CDR3 length: 14 amino acids. Germline V CDR1 and CDR2: SGDLS, YYNGEE. Trimming took 0 bases from V and 9 from J, leaving 10 bases between them. The full variable domain, in which reference TRBV9 and TRBJ1-6 provide the parts outside the CDR3, is DSGVTQTPKHLITATGQRVTLRCSPRSGDLSVYWYQQSLDQGLQFLIQYYNGEERAKGNILERFSAQQFPDLHSELNLSSLELGDSALYFCASSVEDTGSPLHFGNGTRLTVT.

The rearrangement joins TRBV19 to TRBJ1-5; 7 nucleotides agree with TRBD1. The CDR3 has 15 amino acids. The V gene end was trimmed by 8 bases and the J gene end by 3 bases; junction bases not matched to a gene: 10. CDR1 is LNHDA, CDR2 SQIVND, per germline (reference sequence). CDR3 in amino acids: CASDTLGQNNQPQHF. Here the CDR3 DNA reads TGTGCCAGTGATACCTTGGGACAGAACAATCAGCCCCAGCATTTT.

CDR3 bases: TGTGCCAGCAGTCCCCCTGCGGGGAGACCTAGCACAGATACGCAGTATTTT. Protein product: CASSPPAGRPSTDTQYF. The chain has TRBV28 and TRBJ2-3, with a tentative D call TRBD2 (6 bases). Germline V gene sequence: CDR1 MDHEN, CDR2 SYDVKM. V lost 5 bases and J lost 0, with 18 bases in between. There are 17 residues in the CDR3.

V gene TRBV30 combines with J gene TRBJ2-5; 9 bases line up with TRBD2. CDR1 is GTSNPN and CDR2 is SVGIG in the germline V gene (reference sequence). V trimming: 0 bases; J trimming: 2 bases; junction bases outside the gene matches: 1. CDR3 length: 14 residues. For the CDR3, the DNA is TGTGCCTGGAGTGTGACTAGCGGTCAAGAGACCCAGTACTTC. This gives the protein CAWSVTSGQETQYF.

This clone showed up just a few times. V usage is TRBV9 and J usage is TRBJ2-5; 7 bases align to TRBD1. CDR3 length equals 14 residues. Germline-derived CDR1 and CDR2 are SGDLS and YYNGEE. Trimming cost V 3 bases and J 1 base; bases outside gene matches: 3. The CDR3 DNA reads TGTGCCAGCAGCGCCGGGACAGCCCAAGAGACCCAGTACTTC. It encodes CASSAGTAQETQYF.

This clone was counted only a few times. This sample includes further DNA sequences coding for the same CDR3. The rearrangement links TRBV29-1 to TRBJ2-1; the D gene is possibly TRBD1 (5 bases). The CDR3 spans 10 residues. Trimming pared 6 bases from V and 5 bases from J, leaving 5 bases between. Germline V gene data show CDR1 as SQVTM and CDR2 as ANQGSEA. The CDR3 spells CSVGDNEQFF. The CDR3 nucleotides read TGCAGCGTAGGGGACAATGAGCAGTTCTTC.

The chain employs TRBV30 and TRBJ2-5, with D possibly TRBD2 on 6 matching bases. V lost 4 bases to trimming and J lost 4 bases, with 10 bases between them. This CDR3 is 12 amino acids long. The germline gives CDR1 GTSNPN, CDR2 SVGIG (reference sequence). Written as DNA, the CDR3 is TGTGCCTGGACTACGGAGGGAGAGACCCAGTACTTC. Translated: CAWTTEGETQYF.